This is a list of T cell receptor beta chains from one sample in a study of blood T cell repertoires in COVID-19. The protocol was immunoSEQ multiplex PCR, while the TCRdb copy is restricted to in-frame clones and leaves out a portion. The data show hundreds of thousands of clones, approximately 86% seen once. The material sequenced was peripheral blood. Source of these receptors: an elderly woman with active or convalescent COVID-19. Both conserved end residues are part of each CDR3. D genes are given only for firm matches. Rows may omit the clone size; those that give it use once, few, many or a size class.

>once|TRBD2|TRBJ2-1|TRBV28
CASSTSGIDVYNEQFF
TGTGCCAGCAGTACTAGCGGGATTGATGTGTACAATGAGCAGTTCTTC
>-|-|TRBJ2-7|TRBV14
CASSPDSLGEQYF
TGTGCCAGCAGTCCGGACAGCCTGGGGGAGCAGTACTTC
>-|-|TRBJ2-4|TRBV19
CASTETFSAKNIQYF
TGTGCCAGTACCGAGACATTCTCAGCCAAAAACATTCAGTACTTC
>-|-|TRBJ2-1|TRBV20-1
CSATPGYEQFF
TGCAGTGCTACCCCGGGGTATGAGCAGTTCTTC
>-|-|TRBJ1-4|TRBV5-6
CASSLGRAWTNEKLFF
TGTGCCAGCAGCTTGGGCAGGGCCTGGACTAATGAAAAACTGTTTTTT
>-|-|TRBJ1-5|TRBV21-1
CASSKGAGDQPQHF
TGTGCCAGCAGCAAAGGGGCAGGGGATCAGCCCCAGCATTTT
>-|TRBD1|TRBJ1-5|TRBV28
CASRPQGGQGETQPQHF
TGTGCCAGCAGACCGCAGGGGGGCCAGGGGGAAACTCAGCCCCAGCATTTT
>once|-|TRBJ1-2|TRBV4-1
CASSQVGGVVDGYTF
TGCGCCAGCAGCCAAGTAGGGGGGGTGGTAGATGGCTACACCTTC
>-|-|TRBJ1-1|TRBV10-1
CASGLFEGEAFF
TGCGCCAGCGGTCTCTTCGAGGGTGAAGCTTTCTTT
>-|-|TRBJ1-4|TRBV20-1
CSAREYEKLFF
TGCAGTGCAAGGGAGTATGAAAAACTGTTTTTT
>few|TRBD1|TRBJ2-2|TRBV19
CASAGPLTGDTGELFF
TGTGCCAGCGCCGGGCCGTTAACAGGGGATACCGGGGAGCTGTTTTTT
>-|-|TRBJ1-2|TRBV5-3
CAGGDEGYTF
TGTGCAGGGGGGGATGAAGGCTACACCTTC
>-|-|TRBJ1-5|TRBV2
CASSVGRENQPQHF
TGTGCCAGCAGTGTTGGTAGGGAGAATCAGCCCCAGCATTTT
>-|-|TRBJ1-5|TRBV5-4
CASSLGGGDNQPQHF
TGTGCCAGCAGCTTGGGGGGAGGGGACAATCAGCCCCAGCATTTT
>-|-|TRBJ2-3|TRBV24-1
CATSLSGADTQYF
TGTGCCACCAGTCTTTCAGGGGCAGATACGCAGTATTTT
>-|-|TRBJ1-4|TRBV3-1/TRBV3-2
CASSLRGEKLFF
TGTGCCAGCAGCCTTCGGGGTGAAAAACTGTTTTTT
>-|TRBD2|TRBJ2-3|TRBV28
CASSLGLAASTDTQYF
TGTGCCAGCAGTTTGGGACTAGCGGCAAGCACAGATACGCAGTATTTT
>-|TRBD1|TRBJ2-6|TRBV12-5
CASGFHTGQGYSGANVLTF
TGTGCTAGTGGTTTCCACACCGGACAGGGGTACTCTGGGGCCAACGTCCTGACTTTC
>-|-|TRBJ1-1|TRBV2
CASSGEAGFNPFF
TGTGCCAGCAGTGGGGAGGCAGGGTTTAATCCTTTCTTT
>-|TRBD2|TRBJ2-1|TRBV20-1
CSASADLSALSGRSYNEQFF
TGCAGTGCTAGTGCGGACCTTAGCGCCCTTAGCGGGAGGTCCTACAATGAGCAGTTCTTC
>few|-|TRBJ2-7|TRBV5-1
CASSSDTPYEQYF
TGCGCCAGCAGCTCGGACACCCCCTACGAGCAGTACTTC
>-|TRBD1|TRBJ1-5|TRBV6-5
CASTGQGAFNQPQHF
TGTGCCAGCACCGGACAGGGGGCCTTCAATCAGCCCCAGCATTTT
>-|-|TRBJ2-5|TRBV11-2
CASSSPTGQETQYF
TGTGCCAGCAGCTCTCCGACAGGCCAAGAGACCCAGTACTTC
>-|TRBD2|TRBJ2-1|TRBV9
CASSPTSGVSNEQFF
TGTGCCAGCAGCCCGACTAGCGGGGTTAGTAATGAGCAGTTCTTC
>-|-|TRBJ2-7|TRBV7-8
CASSPGGTHYEQYF
TGTGCCAGCAGCCCAGGCGGGACCCACTACGAGCAGTACTTC
>-|TRBD1|TRBJ1-5|TRBV2
CASSGLQGAVWRSNQPQHF
TGTGCCAGCAGTGGGTTACAGGGGGCGGTTTGGCGTAGCAATCAGCCCCAGCATTTT
>-|TRBD1|TRBJ2-1|TRBV24-1
CATSDGIGGITNEQFF
TGTGCCACCAGTGATGGGATAGGGGGCATTACAAATGAGCAGTTCTTC